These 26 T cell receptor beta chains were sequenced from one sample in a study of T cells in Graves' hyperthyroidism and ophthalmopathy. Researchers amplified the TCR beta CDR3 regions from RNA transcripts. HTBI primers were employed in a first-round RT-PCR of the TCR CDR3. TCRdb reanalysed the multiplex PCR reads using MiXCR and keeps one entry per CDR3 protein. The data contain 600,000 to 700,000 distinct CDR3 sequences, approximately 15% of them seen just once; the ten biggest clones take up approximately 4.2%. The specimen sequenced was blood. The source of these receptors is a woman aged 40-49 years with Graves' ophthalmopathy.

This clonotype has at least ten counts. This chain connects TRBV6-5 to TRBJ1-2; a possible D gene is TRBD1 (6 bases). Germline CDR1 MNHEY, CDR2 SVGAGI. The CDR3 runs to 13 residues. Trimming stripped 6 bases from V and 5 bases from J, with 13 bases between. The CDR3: CASSPPQGYGYTF. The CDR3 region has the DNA TGTGCCAGCAGCCCACCTCAGGGGTATGGCTACACCTTC.

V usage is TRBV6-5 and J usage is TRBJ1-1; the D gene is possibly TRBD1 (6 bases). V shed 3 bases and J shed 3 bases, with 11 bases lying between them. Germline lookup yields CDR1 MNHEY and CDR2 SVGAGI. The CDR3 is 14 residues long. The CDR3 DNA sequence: TGTGCCAGCAGTTATGGACCAGGGGACACTGAAGCTTTCTTT. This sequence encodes CASSYGPGDTEAFF.

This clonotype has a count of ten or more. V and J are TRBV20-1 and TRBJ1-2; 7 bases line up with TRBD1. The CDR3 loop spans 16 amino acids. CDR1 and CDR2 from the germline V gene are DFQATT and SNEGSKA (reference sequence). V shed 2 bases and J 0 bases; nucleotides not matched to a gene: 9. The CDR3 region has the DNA TGCAGTGCTAGAAAGGCAGGGGGGGGACCTAACTATGGCTACACCTTC. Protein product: CSARKAGGGPNYGYTF.

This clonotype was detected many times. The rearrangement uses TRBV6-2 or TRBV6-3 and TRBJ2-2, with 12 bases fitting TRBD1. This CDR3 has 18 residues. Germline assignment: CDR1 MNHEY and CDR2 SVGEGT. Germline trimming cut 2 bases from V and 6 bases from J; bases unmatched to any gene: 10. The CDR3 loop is CASSYLGQGAMGAGELFF. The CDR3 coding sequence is TGTGCCAGCAGTTACCTGGGACAGGGGGCAATGGGCGCCGGGGAGCTGTTTTTT.

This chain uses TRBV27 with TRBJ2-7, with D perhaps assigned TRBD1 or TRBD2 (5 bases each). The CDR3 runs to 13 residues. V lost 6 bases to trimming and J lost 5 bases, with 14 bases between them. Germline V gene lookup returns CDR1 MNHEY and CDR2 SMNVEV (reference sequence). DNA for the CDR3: TGTGCCAGCAGCCCTTGGGGGTGGCACGAGCAGTACTTC. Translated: CASSPWGWHEQYF.

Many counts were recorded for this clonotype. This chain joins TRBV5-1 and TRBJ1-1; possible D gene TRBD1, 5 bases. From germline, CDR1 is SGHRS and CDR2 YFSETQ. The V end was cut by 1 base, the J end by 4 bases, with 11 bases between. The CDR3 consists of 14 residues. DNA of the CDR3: TGCGCCAGCAGCTTGTTCCAGGGCGGCACTGAAGCTTTCTTT. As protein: CASSLFQGGTEAFF.

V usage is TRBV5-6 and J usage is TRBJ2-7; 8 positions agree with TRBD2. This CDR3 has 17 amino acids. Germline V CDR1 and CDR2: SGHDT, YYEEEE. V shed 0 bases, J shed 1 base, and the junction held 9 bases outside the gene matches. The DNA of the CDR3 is TGTGCCAGCAGCTTGGGGTCCATAGCGGGAATTTCCTACGAGCAGTACTTC. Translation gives CASSLGSIAGISYEQYF.

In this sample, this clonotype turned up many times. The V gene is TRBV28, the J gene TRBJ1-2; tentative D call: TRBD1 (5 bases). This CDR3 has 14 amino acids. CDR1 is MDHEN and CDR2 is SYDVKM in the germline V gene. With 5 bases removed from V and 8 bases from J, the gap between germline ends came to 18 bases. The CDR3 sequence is CASSPVEGFLGYTF. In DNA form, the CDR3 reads TGTGCCAGCAGTCCGGTGGAGGGGTTCTTAGGCTACACCTTC.

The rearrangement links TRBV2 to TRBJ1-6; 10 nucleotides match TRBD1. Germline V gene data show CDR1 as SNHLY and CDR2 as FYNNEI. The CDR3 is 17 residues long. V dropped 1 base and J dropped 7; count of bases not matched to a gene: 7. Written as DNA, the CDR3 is TGTGCCAGCAGTGAAGGGGACAGGGGCCCGTGGAATTCACCCCTCCACTTT. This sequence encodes CASSEGDRGPWNSPLHF.

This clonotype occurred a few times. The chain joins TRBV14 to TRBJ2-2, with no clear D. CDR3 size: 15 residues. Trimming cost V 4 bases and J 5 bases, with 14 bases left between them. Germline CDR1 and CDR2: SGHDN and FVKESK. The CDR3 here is CASSRALFGTGELFF. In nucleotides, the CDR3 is TGTGCCAGCAGCCGCGCCCTTTTCGGGACCGGGGAGCTGTTTTTT.

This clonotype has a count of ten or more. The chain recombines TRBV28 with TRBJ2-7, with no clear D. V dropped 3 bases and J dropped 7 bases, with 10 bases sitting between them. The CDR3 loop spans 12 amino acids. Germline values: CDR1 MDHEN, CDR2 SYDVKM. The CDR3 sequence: CASSFLRMEQYF. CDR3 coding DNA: TGTGCCAGCAGTTTTCTTAGAATGGAGCAGTACTTC.

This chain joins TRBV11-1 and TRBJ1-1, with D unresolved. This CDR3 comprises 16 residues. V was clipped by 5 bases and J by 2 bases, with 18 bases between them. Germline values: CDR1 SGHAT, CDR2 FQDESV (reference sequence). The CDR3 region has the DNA TGTGCCAGCAGCCATCCGCTCGCTCAGGCTAACACTGAAGCTTTCTTT. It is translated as CASSHPLAQANTEAFF.

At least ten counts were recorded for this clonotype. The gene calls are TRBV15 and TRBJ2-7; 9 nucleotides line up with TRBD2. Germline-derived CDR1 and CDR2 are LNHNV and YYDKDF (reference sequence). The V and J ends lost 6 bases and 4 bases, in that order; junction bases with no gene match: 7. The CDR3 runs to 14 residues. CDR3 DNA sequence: TGTGCCACCAGGGGTAGCGGGAGAAAGTACGAGCAGTACTTC. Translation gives CATRGSGRKYEQYF.

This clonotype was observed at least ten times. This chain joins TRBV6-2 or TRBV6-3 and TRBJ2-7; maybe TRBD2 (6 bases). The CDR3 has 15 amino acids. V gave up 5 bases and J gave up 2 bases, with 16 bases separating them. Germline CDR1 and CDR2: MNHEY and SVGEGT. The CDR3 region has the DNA TGTGCCAGCAGTCCTCGTTTGGGGAGGCCCTACGAGCAGTACTTC. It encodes CASSPRLGRPYEQYF.

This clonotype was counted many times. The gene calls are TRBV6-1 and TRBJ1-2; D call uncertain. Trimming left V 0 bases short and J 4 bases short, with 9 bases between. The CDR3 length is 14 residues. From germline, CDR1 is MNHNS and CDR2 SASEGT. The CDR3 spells CASSEAPGVYGYTF. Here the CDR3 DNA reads TGTGCCAGCAGTGAAGCGCCCGGGGTCTATGGCTACACCTTC.

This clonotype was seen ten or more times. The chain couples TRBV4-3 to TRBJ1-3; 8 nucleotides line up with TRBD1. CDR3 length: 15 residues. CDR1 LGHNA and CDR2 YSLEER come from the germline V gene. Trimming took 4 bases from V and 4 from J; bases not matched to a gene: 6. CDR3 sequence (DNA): TGCGCCAGCAGCCTAGGGACAGGAAGAGGAAACACCATATATTTT. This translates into CASSLGTGRGNTIYF.

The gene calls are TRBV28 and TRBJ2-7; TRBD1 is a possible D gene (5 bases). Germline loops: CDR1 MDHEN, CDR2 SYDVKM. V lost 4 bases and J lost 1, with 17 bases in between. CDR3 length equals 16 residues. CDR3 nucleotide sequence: TGTGCCAGCAGTTCCGGACACCTGAGATCGTCCTACGAGCAGTACTTC. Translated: CASSSGHLRSSYEQYF.

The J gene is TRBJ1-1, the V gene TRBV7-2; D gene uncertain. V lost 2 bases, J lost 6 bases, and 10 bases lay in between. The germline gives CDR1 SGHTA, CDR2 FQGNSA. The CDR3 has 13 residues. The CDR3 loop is CASSLWGFSEAFF. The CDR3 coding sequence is TGTGCCAGCAGCTTATGGGGTTTCTCTGAAGCTTTCTTT.

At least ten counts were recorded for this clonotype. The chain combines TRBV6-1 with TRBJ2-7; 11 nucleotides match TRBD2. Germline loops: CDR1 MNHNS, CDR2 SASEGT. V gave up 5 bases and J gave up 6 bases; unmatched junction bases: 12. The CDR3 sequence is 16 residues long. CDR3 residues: CASSNPLLAGAGEQYF. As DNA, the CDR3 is TGTGCCAGCAGTAACCCTTTACTAGCGGGAGCAGGCGAGCAGTACTTC.

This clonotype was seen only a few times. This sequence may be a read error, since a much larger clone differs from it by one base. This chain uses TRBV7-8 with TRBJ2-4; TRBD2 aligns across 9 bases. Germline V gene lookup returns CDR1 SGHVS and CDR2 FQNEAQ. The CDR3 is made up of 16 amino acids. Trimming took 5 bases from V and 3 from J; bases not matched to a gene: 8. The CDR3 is CASSPRWRGGKNIQYF. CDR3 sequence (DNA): TGTGCCAGCAGCCCCCGTTGGCGGGGGGGCAAAAACATTCAGTACTTC.

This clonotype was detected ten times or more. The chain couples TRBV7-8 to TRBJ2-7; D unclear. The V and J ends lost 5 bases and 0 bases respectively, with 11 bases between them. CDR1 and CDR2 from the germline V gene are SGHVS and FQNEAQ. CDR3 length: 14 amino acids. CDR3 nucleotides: TGTGCCAGCAGCGATGGACCGAGCTCCTACGAGCAGTACTTC. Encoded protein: CASSDGPSSYEQYF. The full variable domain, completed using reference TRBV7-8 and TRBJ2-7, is GAGVSQSPRYKVAKRGQDVALRCDPISGHVSLFWYQQALGQGPEFLTYFQNEAQLDKSGLPSDRFFAERPEGSVSTLKIQRTQQEDSAVYLCASSDGPSSYEQYFGPGTRLTVT.

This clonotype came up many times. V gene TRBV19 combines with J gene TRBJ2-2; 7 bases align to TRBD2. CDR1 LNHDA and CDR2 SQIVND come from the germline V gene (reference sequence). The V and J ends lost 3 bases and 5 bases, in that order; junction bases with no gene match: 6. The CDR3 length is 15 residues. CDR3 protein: CASSMANSGTGELFF. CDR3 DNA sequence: TGTGCCAGTAGTATGGCGAATAGCGGGACCGGGGAGCTGTTTTTT.

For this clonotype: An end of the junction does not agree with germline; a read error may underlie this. In DNA, the CDR3 is TGTGCCATCAGTGGGAGCGGGGGCACAGATACGCAGTGTTTT. Translated, it gives CAISGSGGTDTQCF. This chain joins TRBV10-3 and TRBJ2-3; 8 bases line up with TRBD2. CDR1 is ENHRY, CDR2 SYGVKD, per germline. The length of the CDR3 is 14 residues.

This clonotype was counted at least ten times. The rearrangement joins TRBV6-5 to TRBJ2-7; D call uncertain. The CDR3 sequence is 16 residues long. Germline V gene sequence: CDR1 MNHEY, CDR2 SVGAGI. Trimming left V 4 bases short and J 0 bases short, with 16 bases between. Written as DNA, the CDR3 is TGTGCCAGCAGTTCCTCCCCGTTCAGGAGCTCCTACGAGCAGTACTTC. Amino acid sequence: CASSSSPFRSSYEQYF.

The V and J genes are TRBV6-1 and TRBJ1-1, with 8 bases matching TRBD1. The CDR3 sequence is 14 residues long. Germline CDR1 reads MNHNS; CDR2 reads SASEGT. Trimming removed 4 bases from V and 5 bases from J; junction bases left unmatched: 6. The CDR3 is CASSARQGRTEAFF. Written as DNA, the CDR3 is TGTGCCAGCAGTGCCCGACAGGGGAGGACTGAAGCTTTCTTT.

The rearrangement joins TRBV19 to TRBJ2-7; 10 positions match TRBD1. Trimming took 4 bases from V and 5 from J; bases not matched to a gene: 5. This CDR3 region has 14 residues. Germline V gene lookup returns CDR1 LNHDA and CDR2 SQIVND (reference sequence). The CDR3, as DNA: TGTGCCAGTAGTAAGCTGGGACAGGGGAACGAGCAGTACTTC. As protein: CASSKLGQGNEQYF. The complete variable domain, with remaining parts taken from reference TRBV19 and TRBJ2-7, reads DGGITQSPKYLFRKEGQNVTLSCEQNLNHDAMYWYRQDPGQGLRLIYYSQIVNDFQKGDIAEGYSVSREKKESFPLTVTSAQKNPTAFYLCASSKLGQGNEQYFGPGTRLTVT.